The T cell receptor beta chain described here comes from a study of graft-versus-host responses after intestinal transplantation. Regarding the study as a whole: Circulating GvH clone levels at their peak were associated with HvG declines (early post-transplant). Investigators detected GvH clones in recipient marrow, with some emerging earlier in ileum or blood.

Assay used: immunoSEQ multiplex PCR; TCRdb lists only in-frame clones, some missing. This table has 5,500 to 8,500 clones, 30% appearing once. This clone is termed medium-sized. The responders that had proliferated, CFSE-low CD3+CD4+ and CD3+CD8+ cells, were sorted after the reaction. Trimming shortened V by 5 bases and J by 5 bases, and 9 bases separated the two germline ends. CDR1 is SNHLY, CDR2 FYNNEI, per germline. The CDR3 covers 12 residues. The material sequenced was alloreactive CD4+ T cells from a mixed lymphocyte reaction culture, taken before transplantation. Regarding subset: CFSE-low proliferating T cells sorted from roughly six-day pre-transplant mixed lymphocyte reaction (GvH or HvG direction). The TCR comes from a human patient who was an organ donor for intestinal transplantation. This chain links TRBV2 with TRBJ1-2, with D perhaps TRBD1 (5 bases). Here the CDR3 reads CASSPKGYGYTF. DNA for the CDR3: TGTGCCAGCAGTCCTAAGGGGTATGGCTACACCTTC.